These 28 T cell receptor beta chains originate from one sample sequenced in a study of CD8 T cells in Susac syndrome. Reverse transcription of about 0.5 to 1 ug RNA used random hexamers. TCRdb reprocessed the immunoSEQ multiplex PCR reads with MiXCR, giving one entry per CDR3 protein. The repertoire includes roughly 130,000 distinct CDR3 sequences, 96% of them detected once, and roughly 0.14% sits in the top ten. The sample comprised CD4+ T cells from PBMCs. These receptors were obtained from a human donor with Susac syndrome.

The chain carries TRBV12-3 or TRBV12-4 and TRBJ1-1; no definite D call. The length of the CDR3 is 12 residues. Deletions cut 6 bases from V and 5 bases from J, with 10 bases between. CDR3 protein: CASSYFQTEAFF. The CDR3 DNA sequence: TGTGCCAGCAGCTATTTCCAGACTGAAGCTTTCTTT.

The chain employs TRBV9 and TRBJ2-7; 9 positions agree with TRBD2. V shed 2 bases, J shed 4 bases, and the junction held 7 bases outside the gene matches. The CDR3 contains 15 residues. Germline lookup yields CDR1 SGDLS and CDR2 YYNGEE. The CDR3 reads CASSVAGTSLYEQYF. The CDR3 DNA reads TGTGCCAGCAGCGTCGCCGGGACTAGCCTTTACGAGCAGTACTTC.

The chain recombines TRBV6-5 with TRBJ2-7; a possible D gene is TRBD2 (7 bases). The length of the CDR3 is 15 residues. The V end lost 2 bases, the J end lost 2 bases, and 13 bases lay between the germline ends. The germline CDR1 and CDR2 sequences are MNHEY and SVGAGI. In DNA, the CDR3 is TGTGCCAGCAGTTACGCCTCGGGGGGCACCTACGAGCAGTACTTC. It specifies CASSYASGGTYEQYF.

This clonotype came up once. CDR3 loop: CASSRISPGELFF. For the CDR3, the DNA is TGTGCCAGCAGTCGGATCTCGCCCGGGGAGCTGTTTTTT. V usage is TRBV3-1 and J usage is TRBJ2-2; D remains unclear. The CDR3 has 13 residues. CDR1 and CDR2 from the germline V gene are LGHDT and YNNKEL (reference sequence). Trimming took 6 bases from V and 6 from J, leaving 11 bases between them.

The rearrangement joins TRBV7-9 to TRBJ1-2; D call uncertain. There are 13 residues in the CDR3. Germline V gene data show CDR1 as SEHNR and CDR2 as FQNEAQ (reference sequence). Trimming took 5 bases from V and 4 from J, leaving 11 bases between them. The CDR3 DNA reads TGTGCCAGCAGCCCCCTTCAGACCTATGGCTACACCTTC. Its translation: CASSPLQTYGYTF. Supplemented by reference TRBV7-9 and TRBJ1-2, the full variable domain reads DTGVSQNPRHKITKRGQNVTFRCDPISEHNRLYWYRQTLGQGPEFLTYFQNEAQLEKSRLLSDRFSAERPKGSFSTLEIQRTEQGDSAMYLCASSPLQTYGYTFGSGTRLTVV.

The chain joins TRBV29-1 to TRBJ2-2; 7 positions match TRBD2. The CDR3 consists of 14 residues. The germline gives CDR1 SQVTM, CDR2 ANQGSEA. The CDR3 reads CSHTAGVYGGELFF. The CDR3 nucleotides are TGCAGTCATACGGCGGGAGTTTATGGCGGGGAGCTGTTTTTT.

The rearrangement links TRBV20-1 to TRBJ1-5, with unresolved D. Trimming stripped 6 bases from V and 7 bases from J, with 16 bases between. Germline V CDR1 and CDR2: DFQATT, SNEGSKA (reference sequence). This CDR3 contains 13 residues. DNA for the CDR3: TGCAGTGCCCCACGCCCGGGAAACCAGCCCCAGCATTTT. This encodes CSAPRPGNQPQHF.

This chain joins TRBV25-1 and TRBJ1-2; tentative D call: TRBD1 (6 bases). V was shortened by 5 bases and J by 7 bases, with 11 bases between the two germline ends. This CDR3 region has 12 residues. CDR1 is MGHDK and CDR2 is SYGVNS in the germline V gene. In nucleotides, the CDR3 is TGTGCCAGCAGTCCCCCACAGGGTGGCTACACCTTC. This sequence encodes CASSPPQGGYTF.

J is TRBJ1-1 and V is TRBV29-1; tentative D call: TRBD1 (5 bases). Germline assignment: CDR1 SQVTM and CDR2 ANQGSEA. The V and J ends lost 3 bases and 0 bases respectively, with 5 bases between them. This CDR3 is built from 12 residues. The CDR3 coding sequence is TGCAGCGTTGAGGGGCTGAACACTGAAGCTTTCTTT. Translation: CSVEGLNTEAFF.

The V and J genes are TRBV20-1 and TRBJ2-7; D is uncertain. The germline CDR1 and CDR2 sequences are DFQATT and SNEGSKA (reference sequence). Trimming pared 0 bases from V and 2 bases from J, leaving 8 bases between. CDR3 size: 13 residues. This chain's CDR3 is CSARDGRAYEQYF. The CDR3 bases are TGCAGTGCTAGAGATGGACGCGCCTACGAGCAGTACTTC.

There are a few counts of this clonotype. The J gene is TRBJ2-7, the V gene TRBV18; the D is unclear. This CDR3 region has 11 residues. CDR1 is KGHSH and CDR2 is LQKENI in the germline V gene. Deletions cut 4 bases from V and 5 bases from J, with 6 bases between. CDR3 sequence: CASSQGNEQYF. The CDR3 coding sequence is TGTGCCAGCTCACAAGGGAACGAGCAGTACTTC. Combining the CDR3 with reference TRBV18 and TRBJ2-7 gives the whole variable domain NAGVMQNPRHLVRRRGQEARLRCSPMKGHSHVYWYRQLPEEGLKFMVYLQKENIIDESGMPKERFSAEFPKEGPSILRIQQVVRGDSAAYFCASSQGNEQYFGPGTRLTVT.

The chain uses TRBV29-1 and TRBJ2-7, with D perhaps TRBD2 (5 bases). Germline lookup yields CDR1 SQVTM and CDR2 ANQGSEA. V was shortened by 3 bases and J by 4 bases, with 7 bases between the two germline ends. The CDR3 runs to 11 residues. The CDR3 region is CSVDEGYEQYF. The CDR3 DNA reads as TGCAGCGTTGATGAGGGATACGAGCAGTACTTC.

V gene TRBV12-3 or TRBV12-4 combines with J gene TRBJ2-3; 12 bases are shared with TRBD2. The junction had 3 bases not matched to a gene; V was cut back by 2 bases and J by 3 bases. The CDR3 loop spans 16 amino acids. The CDR3 sequence: CASSLRLAGATDTQYF. The CDR3 region has the DNA TGTGCCAGCAGTTTAAGACTAGCGGGAGCTACAGATACGCAGTATTTT.

The chain carries TRBV24-1 and TRBJ2-2; 10 nucleotides align to TRBD1. Germline assignment: CDR1 KGHDR and CDR2 SFDVKD. Trimming at V came to 9 bases and at J to 6 bases, leaving 12 bases not matched to a gene. The CDR3 consists of 16 residues. This chain's CDR3 is CATSLGGQGVSGELFF. The CDR3 region has the DNA TGTGCCACCTCGCTCGGTGGACAGGGGGTCTCCGGGGAGCTGTTTTTT.

This chain uses TRBV12-3 or TRBV12-4 with TRBJ2-1; D uncertain. Deletions cut 10 bases from V and 3 bases from J, with 13 bases between. CDR3 length: 13 residues. This CDR3 reads CATYPSGYNEQFF. CDR3 DNA: TGTGCCACCTACCCATCGGGCTACAATGAGCAGTTCTTC.

This chain connects TRBV20-1 to TRBJ1-5; D is possibly TRBD1 (6 bases). The germline V and J ends were trimmed by 3 bases and 0 bases, with 12 bases remaining between them. This CDR3 is built from 15 residues. Germline V gives CDR1 DFQATT, CDR2 SNEGSKA (reference sequence). Here the CDR3 DNA reads TGCAGTGCTAGCAAGACAGGAGTTAGCAATCAGCCCCAGCATTTT. It translates to CSASKTGVSNQPQHF.

This clonotype has a handful of counts. This rearrangement joins TRBV29-1 to TRBJ2-7; D is perhaps TRBD2 (5 bases). Per germline, CDR1 SQVTM and CDR2 ANQGSEA. The CDR3 contains 11 residues. Trimming removed 4 bases at V and 9 bases at J, with 13 bases between. CDR3 DNA: TGCAGCGTTGGACTGGCCCGGGGGCAGTACTTC. This encodes CSVGLARGQYF.

CDR3 in amino acids: CASSYGENTEAFF. CDR3 DNA sequence: TGTGCCAGCAGTTACGGGGAGAACACTGAAGCTTTCTTT. The rearrangement joins TRBV6-2 or TRBV6-3 to TRBJ1-1; D ambiguous. The V end was cut by 2 bases, the J end by 1 base, with 5 bases between. The germline V gene encodes CDR1 MNHEY and CDR2 SVGEGT. The CDR3 consists of 13 residues.

The chain joins TRBV9 to TRBJ2-1; no clear D. Per germline, CDR1 SGDLS and CDR2 YYNGEE. There are 16 residues in the CDR3. The ends were cut back, 0 bases at V and 3 bases at J, with 13 bases in the middle. The CDR3: CASSVDRRWGYNEQFF. The CDR3 DNA reads TGTGCCAGCAGCGTAGATAGACGGTGGGGCTACAATGAGCAGTTCTTC.

This chain uses TRBV12-3 or TRBV12-4 with TRBJ2-3, with 9 bases identical to TRBD2. The CDR3 length is 14 residues. V lost 11 bases and J lost 1; bases outside the gene matches: 7. DNA for the CDR3: TGTGCCTCTGGACTAGCGATTCGCACAGATACGCAGTATTTT. Encoded protein: CASGLAIRTDTQYF.

The gene calls are TRBV6-2 or TRBV6-3 and TRBJ1-5; D not resolved. V dropped 4 bases and J dropped 5 bases, with 6 bases sitting between them. CDR3 length: 12 residues. Germline lookup yields CDR1 MNHEY and CDR2 SVGEGT. CDR3 in DNA: TGTGCCAGCAGTTCCTGGGATCAGCCCCAGCATTTT. This sequence encodes CASSSWDQPQHF.

This chain joins TRBV2 and TRBJ1-5; no definite D call. V gave up 8 bases and J gave up 1 base, with 6 bases separating them. From germline, CDR1 is SNHLY and CDR2 FYNNEI. This CDR3 has 12 amino acids. The CDR3 is CASAQSNQPQHF. The CDR3 DNA reads TGTGCCAGCGCGCAGAGCAATCAGCCCCAGCATTTT.

The chain carries TRBV7-2 and TRBJ2-5, with D perhaps matching TRBD1 or TRBD2 (5 bases each). CDR3 length: 15 residues. In germline, CDR1 is SGHTA, CDR2 FQGNSA. Trimming took off 2 bases at V and 5 bases at J, with 15 bases between the two ends. The CDR3 spells CASSLRGPREETQYF. For the CDR3, the DNA is TGTGCCAGCAGCTTAAGGGGCCCTAGGGAGGAGACCCAGTACTTC.

On this clonotype: The junction shows a germline mismatch at one end, possibly a read error. The chain uses TRBV20-1 and TRBJ2-7; 8 nucleotides agree with TRBD2. This CDR3 has 16 amino acids. Germline V gene sequence: CDR1 DFQATT, CDR2 SNEGSKA (reference sequence). CDR3 sequence: CSARGSSGPSSYEQYF. CDR3 DNA sequence: TGCAGTGCAAGAGGGTCTAGCGGGCCAAGCTCCTACGAGCAGTACTTC.

The CDR3 protein is CASSLAKTSYYGYTF. Written as DNA, the CDR3 is TGTGCCAGCAGCTTGGCCAAGACAAGCTACTATGGCTACACCTTC. The rearrangement joins TRBV5-6 to TRBJ1-2; D is unclear. The CDR3 runs to 15 residues. Trimming removed 0 bases at V and 3 bases at J, with 12 bases between. Germline CDR1 and CDR2: SGHDT and YYEEEE.

V gene TRBV12-3 or TRBV12-4 combines with J gene TRBJ1-1; D is perhaps TRBD1 (5 bases). Trimming cost V 3 bases and J 10 bases, with 9 bases left between them. This CDR3 contains 11 residues. CDR3 bases: TGTGCCAGCAGTTTTCAGGGTTCAGCTTTCTTT. Translation: CASSFQGSAFF.

V usage is TRBV29-1 and J usage is TRBJ1-5; tentative D call: TRBD1 (5 bases). The germline V gene encodes CDR1 SQVTM and CDR2 ANQGSEA. The ends were cut back, 2 bases at V and 7 bases at J, with 18 bases in the middle. The CDR3 is made up of 15 amino acids. The CDR3 spells CSVELAGTSGQPQHF. The CDR3 DNA reads TGCAGCGTTGAACTGGCAGGAACTTCAGGGCAGCCCCAGCATTTT.

J is TRBJ2-3 and V is TRBV25-1, with a weak D call TRBD2 (6 bases). CDR1 is MGHDK, CDR2 SYGVNS, per germline. With 11 bases removed from V and 7 bases from J, the gap between germline ends came to 22 bases. The CDR3 extends over 14 amino acids. CDR3 nucleotides: TGTGCCTGGACTGATAAGGGAGGCCGTAATACGCAGTATTTT. It codes for CAWTDKGGRNTQYF.